This TCR beta chain was found in a study of blood T cell repertoires in COVID-19. Under the authors' procedure: From reference gene primer amplification, estimates of nucleated cell counts were derived. This table comes from immunoSEQ multiplex PCR, and its TCRdb copy is limited to in-frame clones, with some not included. The D gene and trimming were derived from the DNA, and the V and J assignments and clone size from that table. The profile shows roughly 250,000 clones, around 83% of them singletons. Germline CDR1 is SGHTS and CDR2 is YDEGEE. V lost 2 bases and J lost 2, with 10 bases in between. This CDR3 has 14 residues.

The TCR comes from a woman of 80 years or more with acute or convalescent COVID-19. The V and J genes are TRBV5-8 and TRBJ2-5; D is perhaps TRBD2 (5 bases). What was sequenced was peripheral blood. The CDR3 spells CASSFGLLQETQYF. CDR3 DNA: TGTGCCAGCAGCTTCGGACTGCTTCAAGAGACCCAGTACTTC.